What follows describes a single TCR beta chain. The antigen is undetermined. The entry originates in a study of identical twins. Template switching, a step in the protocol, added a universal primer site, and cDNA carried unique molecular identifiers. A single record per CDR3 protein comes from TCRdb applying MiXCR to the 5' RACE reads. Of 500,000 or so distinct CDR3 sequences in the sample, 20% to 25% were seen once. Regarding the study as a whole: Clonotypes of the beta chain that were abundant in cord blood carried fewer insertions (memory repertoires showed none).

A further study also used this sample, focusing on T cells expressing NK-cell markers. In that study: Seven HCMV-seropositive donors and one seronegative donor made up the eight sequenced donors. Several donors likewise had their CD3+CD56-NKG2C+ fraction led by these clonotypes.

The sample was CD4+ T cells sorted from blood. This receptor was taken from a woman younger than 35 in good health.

DNA of the CDR3: TGTGCCAGCAGAAGTGAGGGAAGGCTTTTTACTTTCTTT. It translates to CASRSEGRLFTFF. The rearrangement joins TRBV6-6 to TRBJ1-1; D not certain. The ends were cut back, 6 bases at V and 12 bases at J, with 20 bases in the middle. Per germline, CDR1 MNHNY and CDR2 SVGAGI (reference sequence). The CDR3 is 13 residues long.